The clone carrying this TCR beta chain appeared a few times. This entry comes from a study of T cells of healthy individuals. TCRdb passed the 5' RACE reads through MiXCR, listing each CDR3 protein once. Seen here are 75,000 to 95,000 distinct CDR3 sequences, approximately 4.7% observed once, and the top ten hold roughly 7.5%. The source is a female donor in good health.

The CDR3 loop reads CASSLGMTGGAQAFF. The CDR3 coding sequence is TGTGCCAGCAGCTTAGGCATGACAGGGGGCGCCCAGGCTTTCTTT. This sequence joins TRBV7-2 and TRBJ1-1; 10 bases fit TRBD1. CDR1 and CDR2 (germline): SGHTA, FQGNSA. V trimming: 1 base; J trimming: 11 bases; junction bases outside the gene matches: 10. The CDR3 has 15 residues. Combining the CDR3 with reference TRBV7-2 and TRBJ1-1 gives the whole variable domain GAGVSQSPSNKVTEKGKDVELRCDPISGHTALYWYRQSLGQGLEFLIYFQGNSAPDKSGLPSDRFSAERTGGSVSTLTIQRTQQEDSAVYLCASSLGMTGGAQAFFGQGTRLTVV.